This T cell receptor beta chain appears in the sequencing data of a study of T cell repertoires in cytomegalovirus infection. This clonotype has ten or more counts. Its antigen remains unidentified. The CDR3 covers 10 residues. CDR1 and CDR2 from the germline V gene are SNHLY and FYNNEI. The ends were cut back, 4 bases at V and 7 bases at J, with 5 bases in the middle. Each CDR3 protein gets one entry after TCRdb re-called the reads with MiXCR. The data show hundreds of thousands of distinct CDR3 sequences, around 32% seen once. The input for sequencing was cultured CD8+ T cells from PBMCs, taken from culture after CMV antigen stimulation. The receptor was isolated from a human donor in good health (CMV status not recorded). Some clones in this sample may be carry-over from other donors' samples. The J gene is TRBJ2-7, the V gene TRBV2; D unclear. CDR3 DNA sequence: TGTGCCAGCAGTGGCCGAGAGCAGTACTTC. This translates into CASSGREQYF.